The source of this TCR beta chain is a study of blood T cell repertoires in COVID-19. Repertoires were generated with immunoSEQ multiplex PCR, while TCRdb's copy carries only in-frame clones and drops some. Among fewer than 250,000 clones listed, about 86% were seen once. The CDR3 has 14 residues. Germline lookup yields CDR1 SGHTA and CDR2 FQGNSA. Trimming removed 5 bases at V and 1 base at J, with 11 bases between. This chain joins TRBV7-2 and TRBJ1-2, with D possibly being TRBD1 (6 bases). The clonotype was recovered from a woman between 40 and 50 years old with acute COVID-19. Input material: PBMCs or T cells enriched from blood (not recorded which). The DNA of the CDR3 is TGTGCCAGCAGCACAAGGGGGAGTAACTATGGCTACACCTTC. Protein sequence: CASSTRGSNYGYTF. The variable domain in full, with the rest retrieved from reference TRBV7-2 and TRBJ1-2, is GAGVSQSPSNKVTEKGKDVELRCDPISGHTALYWYRQSLGQGLEFLIYFQGNSAPDKSGLPSDRFSAERTGGSVSTLTIQRTQQEDSAVYLCASSTRGSNYGYTFGSGTRLTVV.